The 27 T cell receptor beta chains in this list originate from one sample, sequenced in a study of Ad26.COV2.S vaccination and SARS-CoV-2 variants. The assay was immunoSEQ multiplex PCR, and TCRdb's table has in-frame clones only and misses some. The sample records around 300,000 clones, 75% to 90% being singletons. As to treatment: some 20 received Ad26.COV2.S at low or high dose, single or two shots; about five received placebo; per-sample allocation not given. On day 63 after the first injection, vaccine and placebo recipients gave samples. The source material was peripheral blood, sampled in a trial of Ad26.COV2.S vaccine versus placebo. The receptor set was obtained from a person aged 18-65 years who received the Ad26.COV2.S COVID-19 vaccine or a placebo.

The sample holds one count of this clone. The chain is built from TRBV5-8 and TRBJ2-7; D not certain. This CDR3 is built from 14 residues. Germline CDR1 reads SGHTS; CDR2 reads YDEGEE. Trimming cost V 6 bases and J 2 bases, with 15 bases left between them. CDR3 sequence reads: CASNMVEETYEQYF. The CDR3 coding sequence is TGTGCCAGCAACATGGTTGAAGAGACCTACGAGCAGTACTTC.

As to this clone: This specimen includes other DNA sequences encoding the same CDR3. The V and J genes are TRBV5-6 and TRBJ1-3; no definite D call. With 2 bases removed from V and 4 bases from J, the gap between germline ends came to 7 bases. CDR3 length: 13 residues. Germline CDR1 SGHDT, CDR2 YYEEEE. CDR3 nucleotides: TGTGCCAGCAGCTTCGTTAGCGGAAACACCATATATTTT. Translation: CASSFVSGNTIYF.

The rearrangement links TRBV11-2 to TRBJ2-4; D not resolved. The CDR3 is made up of 16 amino acids. The V and J ends lost 0 bases and 7 bases respectively, with 16 bases between them. CDR1 and CDR2 from the germline V gene are SGHAT and FQNNGV. The DNA for the CDR3 is TGTGCCAGCAGCTTAGATATCCAGTGGAGCTTTAACATTCAGTACTTC. Its translation: CASSLDIQWSFNIQYF.

This clone occurred many times. CDR3 in DNA: TGTGCCAGCAGCTTATCTGGGACAGCGGATCAGCCCCAGCATTTT. This sequence encodes CASSLSGTADQPQHF. This chain links TRBV7-9 with TRBJ1-5; 7 bases fit TRBD1. The V gene's germline CDR1 is SEHNR and CDR2 FQNEAQ (reference sequence). The CDR3 sequence is 15 residues long. Unmatched junction bases numbered 6, after V lost 2 bases and J lost 5 bases. Together with reference TRBV7-9 and TRBJ1-5, the CDR3 gives the full variable domain: DTGVSQNPRHKITKRGQNVTFRCDPISEHNRLYWYRQTLGQGPEFLTYFQNEAQLEKSRLLSDRFSAERPKGSFSTLEIQRTEQGDSAMYLCASSLSGTADQPQHFGDGTRLSIL.

The chain combines TRBV6-2 or TRBV6-3 with TRBJ2-4; D tentatively reads TRBD1 or TRBD2 (5 bases each). The CDR3 contains 14 residues. V dropped 6 bases and J dropped 9 bases, with 18 bases sitting between them. Germline CDR1 reads MNHEY; CDR2 reads SVGEGT. The CDR3 sequence: CASRPTGGDGIQYF. The CDR3 DNA reads TGTGCCAGCAGACCTACAGGAGGTGATGGCATTCAGTACTTC.

The table lists this clone with a count of one. The chain links TRBV30 to TRBJ2-2; tentatively, D is TRBD2 (6 bases). Per the germline V gene, CDR1 is GTSNPN and CDR2 is SVGIG (reference sequence). V lost 2 bases and J lost 5, with 15 bases in between. The CDR3 runs to 15 residues. The CDR3 protein is CAWSLPTSITGELFF. The CDR3 nucleotides read TGTGCCTGGAGTCTCCCGACTAGTATTACCGGGGAGCTGTTTTTT.

As for this clone: Other nucleotide sequences in the sample specify the same CDR3. The rearrangement joins TRBV5-1 to TRBJ2-7, with 10 bases fitting TRBD1. CDR3 length equals 14 residues. V dropped 4 bases and J dropped 1; count of bases not matched to a gene: 2. In germline, CDR1 is SGHRS, CDR2 YFSETQ. The CDR3 DNA reads as TGCGCCAGCAGCCCGGGACAGGGGTCCTACGAGCAGTACTTC. Encoded protein: CASSPGQGSYEQYF. The entire variable domain, with the rest obtained from reference TRBV5-1 and TRBJ2-7, is as follows: KAGVTQTPRYLIKTRGQQVTLSCSPISGHRSVSWYQQTPGQGLQFLFEYFSETQRNKGNFPGRFSGRQFSNSRSEMNVSTLELGDSALYLCASSPGQGSYEQYFGPGTRLTVT.

V usage is TRBV5-8 and J usage is TRBJ2-3; D possibly corresponds to TRBD2 (5 bases). Between the trimmed V and J ends, which lost 4 bases and 2 bases, there was a span of 17 bases. The CDR3 is 16 amino acids. Germline CDR1 reads SGHTS; CDR2 reads YDEGEE. The CDR3 region is CASSPERSPHTDTQYF. In nucleotides, the CDR3 is TGTGCCAGCAGCCCTGAGCGGAGCCCGCACACAGATACGCAGTATTTT. Supplemented by reference TRBV5-8 and TRBJ2-3, the full variable domain reads EAGVTQSPTHLIKTRGQQATLRCSPISGHTSVYWYQQALGLGLQFLLWYDEGEERNRGNFPPRFSGRQFPNYSSELNVNALELEDSALYLCASSPERSPHTDTQYFGPGTRLTVL.

The chain carries TRBV6-7 and TRBJ2-7; the match to TRBD2 covers 10 bases. TRBV6-7 is an open reading frame, and its role is uncertain. The CDR3 has 15 residues. V lost 5 bases, J lost 1 base, and 5 bases stayed unmatched. The CDR3 loop is CASSRLAGLSYEQYF. In DNA form, the CDR3 reads TGTGCCAGCAGTCGACTAGCGGGCCTTTCCTACGAGCAGTACTTC.

The CDR3 sequence: CASSQGPRTPGNTIYF. DNA for the CDR3: TGTGCCAGCAGCCAAGGCCCTCGGACACCTGGAAACACCATATATTTT. V and J are TRBV3-1 (or the pseudogene TRBV3-2) and TRBJ1-3, with a tentative D call TRBD1 (5 bases). This CDR3 region has 16 residues. The V gene's germline CDR1 is LGHDT and CDR2 YNNKEL (reference sequence). V shed 1 base and J shed 2 bases, with 12 bases lying between them.

The sample holds a few counts of this clone. The gene calls are TRBV7-2 and TRBJ2-1; no clear D gene. CDR1 and CDR2 from the germline V gene are SGHTA and FQGNSA. V lost 5 bases to trimming and J lost 8 bases, with 13 bases between them. CDR3 length: 13 amino acids. DNA for the CDR3: TGTGCCAGCAGCCTAGGGCTGGGCTATGAGCAGTTCTTC. This codes for CASSLGLGYEQFF. The whole variable domain, filled in from reference TRBV7-2 and TRBJ2-1, reads GAGVSQSPSNKVTEKGKDVELRCDPISGHTALYWYRQSLGQGLEFLIYFQGNSAPDKSGLPSDRFSAERTGGSVSTLTIQRTQQEDSAVYLCASSLGLGYEQFFGPGTRLTVL.

CDR3 sequence: CASIPRGQGYGYTF. The CDR3 nucleotides read TGTGCCAGTATTCCCAGGGGGCAGGGCTATGGCTACACCTTC. The chain joins TRBV19 to TRBJ1-2, with 8 bases aligning to TRBD1. Germline V gene sequence: CDR1 LNHDA, CDR2 SQIVND (reference sequence). With 7 bases clipped from V and 4 bases from J, the junction kept 8 bases outside the gene matches. This CDR3 is 14 amino acids long.

The chain joins TRBV18 to TRBJ2-7; TRBD1 matches at 12 bases. V lost 4 bases to trimming and J lost 6 bases; unmatched junction nucleotides: 4. CDR1 and CDR2 (germline): KGHSH, LQKENI. This CDR3 is 14 amino acids long. The CDR3: CASSQGQGAVEQYF. The CDR3 DNA reads as TGTGCCAGCTCACAGGGACAGGGGGCCGTCGAGCAGTACTTC. Combining the CDR3 with reference TRBV18 and TRBJ2-7 gives the whole variable domain NAGVMQNPRHLVRRRGQEARLRCSPMKGHSHVYWYRQLPEEGLKFMVYLQKENIIDESGMPKERFSAEFPKEGPSILRIQQVVRGDSAAYFCASSQGQGAVEQYFGPGTRLTVT.

The V and J genes are TRBV30 and TRBJ1-3; D gene ambiguous. V was cut by 2 bases and J by 4 bases, with 18 bases left in between. The germline CDR1 and CDR2 sequences are GTSNPN and SVGIG (reference sequence). The CDR3 has 16 residues. CDR3: CAWSPPPSAWGNTIYF. The CDR3 DNA follows: TGTGCCTGGAGTCCGCCCCCGTCAGCTTGGGGAAACACCATATATTTT.

The rearrangement links TRBV7-8 to TRBJ2-3; 7 positions match TRBD2. Germline V gives CDR1 SGHVS, CDR2 FQNEAQ. V dropped 5 bases and J dropped 2; count of bases not matched to a gene: 7. The CDR3 length is 15 residues. The CDR3 loop is CASSVGGGYTDTQYF. The CDR3 DNA is TGTGCCAGCAGCGTGGGGGGGGGTTACACAGATACGCAGTATTTT.

This chain uses TRBV7-6 with TRBJ2-2; no definite D call. Germline CDR1 is SGHVS and CDR2 is FNYEAQ. This CDR3 is 15 amino acids long. The V gene lost 3 bases and the J gene lost 3 bases, with 11 bases spanning the gap. CDR3 region: CASSFEAVYTGELFF. The CDR3, as DNA: TGTGCCAGCAGCTTTGAGGCAGTGTACACCGGGGAGCTGTTTTTT.

In the case of this clone: Other nucleotide sequences from this sample produce the same CDR3. The V and J genes are TRBV20-1 and TRBJ2-5; D remains ambiguous. Germline CDR1 and CDR2: DFQATT and SNEGSKA (reference sequence). V dropped 2 bases and J dropped 5 bases, with 3 bases sitting between them. The CDR3 spans 10 residues. The CDR3 sequence is CSARRETQYF. The CDR3, as DNA: TGCAGTGCTAGACGGGAGACCCAGTACTTC.

This chain connects TRBV28 to TRBJ1-4; 8 nucleotides line up with TRBD1. This CDR3 spans 16 amino acids. Per the germline V gene, CDR1 is MDHEN and CDR2 is SYDVKM. V dropped 4 bases and J dropped 8; count of bases not matched to a gene: 12. The CDR3 sequence: CASSSPRTGIWEKLFF. CDR3 nucleotide sequence: TGTGCCAGCAGTTCCCCACGGACAGGGATTTGGGAAAAACTGTTTTTT.

V gene TRBV3-1 (or the pseudogene TRBV3-2) combines with J gene TRBJ1-6; 8 bases are shared with TRBD1. The CDR3 spans 16 residues. V lost 0 bases, J lost 7 bases, and 5 bases stayed unmatched. Germline CDR1 LGHDT, CDR2 YNNKEL (reference sequence). The CDR3, as DNA: TGTGCCAGCAGCCAAGATCACAGACAGGGGAATTCACCCCTCCACTTT. Translation gives CASSQDHRQGNSPLHF.

This clone came up a few times. The rearrangement joins TRBV5-1 to TRBJ1-2; D not resolved. The V end lost 0 bases, the J end lost 6 bases, and 12 bases lay between the germline ends. This CDR3 region has 14 residues. Looked up from germline, CDR1 is SGHRS and CDR2 is YFSETQ. This CDR3 reads CASSLEAHTDGYTF. CDR3 nucleotide sequence: TGCGCCAGCAGCTTGGAGGCTCACACCGATGGCTACACCTTC.

The chain has TRBV6-2 or TRBV6-3 and TRBJ1-1; a weak D match, TRBD1 (5 bases). Trimming removed 5 bases from V and 7 bases from J, with 8 bases in between. CDR1 and CDR2 from the germline V gene are MNHEY and SVGEGT. CDR3 length equals 11 residues. The CDR3 coding sequence is TGTGCCAGCAGTGCCGACAGTGAAGCTTTCTTT. Protein: CASSADSEAFF.

The chain uses TRBV4-3 and TRBJ1-4; D unresolved. Trimming stripped 3 bases from V and 5 bases from J, with 7 bases between. CDR1 and CDR2 (germline): LGHNA, YSLEER. CDR3 length: 13 residues. The CDR3 bases are TGCGCCAGCAGCCAGTCACAGAATGAAAAACTGTTTTTT. Translating gives CASSQSQNEKLFF.

This chain uses TRBV7-2 with TRBJ2-1; 9 positions agree with TRBD2. V gave up 7 bases and J gave up 2 bases; unmatched junction bases: 9. The CDR3 spans 16 residues. The germline V gene encodes CDR1 SGHTA and CDR2 FQGNSA. CDR3 nucleotides: TGTGCCAGCACTCAGGTCGCGGGAGGGCCCTACAATGAGCAGTTCTTC. This codes for CASTQVAGGPYNEQFF.

The chain has TRBV7-9 and TRBJ2-5, with D hard to call. This CDR3 region has 13 residues. Trimming took off 0 bases at V and 9 bases at J, with 11 bases between the two ends. Germline-derived CDR1 and CDR2 are SEHNR and FQNEAQ (reference sequence). The CDR3 DNA reads as TGTGCCAGCAGCTTAGCGGAAGGAGTGGCCCAGTACTTC. The encoded protein is CASSLAEGVAQYF. Drawing the rest from reference TRBV7-9 and TRBJ2-5, the complete variable domain is DTGVSQNPRHKITKRGQNVTFRCDPISEHNRLYWYRQTLGQGPEFLTYFQNEAQLEKSRLLSDRFSAERPKGSFSTLEIQRTEQGDSAMYLCASSLAEGVAQYFGPGTRLLVL.

V gene TRBV7-9 combines with J gene TRBJ2-3; 7 bases map to TRBD1. This CDR3 is 14 amino acids long. V trimming: 6 bases; J trimming: 1 base; junction bases outside the gene matches: 4. In germline, CDR1 is SEHNR, CDR2 FQNEAQ (reference sequence). The CDR3 sequence: CASRRTGGTDTQYF. Here the CDR3 DNA reads TGTGCCAGCAGACGGACAGGAGGCACAGATACGCAGTATTTT.

V gene TRBV6-4 combines with J gene TRBJ1-1; 7 nucleotides agree with TRBD1. The CDR3 loop spans 11 amino acids. The germline CDR1 and CDR2 sequences are MRHNA and SNTAGT. V lost 2 bases and J lost 10; bases outside the gene matches: 1. CDR3 sequence (DNA): TGTGCCAGCAGTGACAGGGGGCGAGCTTTCTTT. This encodes CASSDRGRAFF.

V and J are TRBV5-5 and TRBJ2-7; D not certain. The CDR3 is 14 amino acids. Germline loops: CDR1 SGHKS, CDR2 YYEKEE (reference sequence). V was clipped by 2 bases and J by 1 base, with 10 bases between them. The CDR3, as DNA: TGTGCCAGCAGCTTAGAACAGTGGTCCTACGAGCAGTACTTC. Protein: CASSLEQWSYEQYF.